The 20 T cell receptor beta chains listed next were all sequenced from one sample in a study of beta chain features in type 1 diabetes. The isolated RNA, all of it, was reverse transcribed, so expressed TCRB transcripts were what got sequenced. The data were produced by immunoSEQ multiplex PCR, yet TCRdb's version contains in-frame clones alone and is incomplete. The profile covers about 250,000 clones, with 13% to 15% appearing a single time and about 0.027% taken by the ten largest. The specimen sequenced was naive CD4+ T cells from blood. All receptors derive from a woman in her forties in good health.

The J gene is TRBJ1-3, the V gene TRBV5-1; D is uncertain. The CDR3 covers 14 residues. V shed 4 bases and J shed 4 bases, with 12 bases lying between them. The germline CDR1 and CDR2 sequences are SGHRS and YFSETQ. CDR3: CASSPRGPGNTIYF. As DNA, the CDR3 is TGCGCCAGCAGCCCCAGAGGGCCAGGAAACACCATATATTTT.

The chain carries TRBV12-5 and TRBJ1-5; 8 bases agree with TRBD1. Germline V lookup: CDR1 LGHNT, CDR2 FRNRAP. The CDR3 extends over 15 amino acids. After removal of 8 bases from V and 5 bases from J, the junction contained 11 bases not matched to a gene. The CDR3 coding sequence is TGTGCTAGTCACCCGGGACAGGTTTGGGATCAGCCCCAGCATTTT. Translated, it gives CASHPGQVWDQPQHF. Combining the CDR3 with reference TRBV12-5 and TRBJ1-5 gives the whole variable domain DARVTQTPRHKVTEMGQEVTMRCQPILGHNTVFWYRQTMMQGLELLAYFRNRAPLDDSGMPKDRFSAEMPDATLATLKIQPSEPRDSAVYFCASHPGQVWDQPQHFGDGTRLSIL.

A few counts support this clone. The CDR3 here is CASGLGLGETQYF. CDR3 bases: TGTGCTAGTGGTTTGGGACTAGGGGAGACCCAGTACTTC. The V and J genes are TRBV12-5 and TRBJ2-5; D possibly corresponds to TRBD2 (6 bases). The V end was cut by 1 base, the J end by 5 bases, with 8 bases between. Germline-derived CDR1 and CDR2 are LGHNT and FRNRAP. The CDR3 contains 13 residues.

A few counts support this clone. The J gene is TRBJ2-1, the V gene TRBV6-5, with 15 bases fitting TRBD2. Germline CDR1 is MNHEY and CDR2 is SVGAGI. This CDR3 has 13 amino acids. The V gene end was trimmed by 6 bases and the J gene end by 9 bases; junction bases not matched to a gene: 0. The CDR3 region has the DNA TGTGCCAGCAGGGGACTAGCGGGGGGTGAGCAGTTCTTC. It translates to CASRGLAGGEQFF.

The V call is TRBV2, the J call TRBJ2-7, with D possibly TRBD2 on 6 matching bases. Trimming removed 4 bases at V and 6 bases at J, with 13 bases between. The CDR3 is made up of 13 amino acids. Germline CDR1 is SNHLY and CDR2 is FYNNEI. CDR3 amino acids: CASSVSGGGEQYF. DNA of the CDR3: TGTGCCAGCAGTGTTAGCGGTGGAGGCGAGCAGTACTTC.

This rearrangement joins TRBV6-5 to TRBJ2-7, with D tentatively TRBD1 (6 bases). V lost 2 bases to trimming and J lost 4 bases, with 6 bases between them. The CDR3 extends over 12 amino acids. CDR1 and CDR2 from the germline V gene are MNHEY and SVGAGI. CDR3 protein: CASSYDRYEQYF. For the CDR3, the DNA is TGTGCCAGCAGTTACGACAGGTACGAGCAGTACTTC.

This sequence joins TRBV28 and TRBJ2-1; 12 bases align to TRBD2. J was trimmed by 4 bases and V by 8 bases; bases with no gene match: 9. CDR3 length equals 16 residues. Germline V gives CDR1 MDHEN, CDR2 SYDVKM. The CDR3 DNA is TGTGCCAGCCAGCCTAGCGGGGGGGCCACATACAATGAGCAGTTCTTC. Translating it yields CASQPSGGATYNEQFF.

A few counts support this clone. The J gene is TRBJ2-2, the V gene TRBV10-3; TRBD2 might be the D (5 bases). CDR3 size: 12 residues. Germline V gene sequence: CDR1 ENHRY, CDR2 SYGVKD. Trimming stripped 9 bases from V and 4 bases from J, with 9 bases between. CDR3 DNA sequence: TGTGCCATAGGAGGTCCCACCGGGGAGCTGTTTTTT. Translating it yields CAIGGPTGELFF.

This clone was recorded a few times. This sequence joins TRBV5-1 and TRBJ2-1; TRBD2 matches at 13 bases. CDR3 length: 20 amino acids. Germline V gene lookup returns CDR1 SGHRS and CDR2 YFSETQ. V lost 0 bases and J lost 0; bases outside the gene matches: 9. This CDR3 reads CASSLARTSGGRSSYNEQFF. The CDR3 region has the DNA TGCGCCAGCAGCTTGGCCAGGACTAGCGGGGGCCGTAGCTCCTACAATGAGCAGTTCTTC.

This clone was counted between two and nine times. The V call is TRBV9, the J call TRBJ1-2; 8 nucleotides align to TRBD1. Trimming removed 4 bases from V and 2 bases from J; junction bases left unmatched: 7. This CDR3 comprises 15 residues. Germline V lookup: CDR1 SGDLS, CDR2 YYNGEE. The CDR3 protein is CASSPWTGMNYGYTF. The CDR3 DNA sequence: TGTGCCAGCAGCCCCTGGACAGGGATGAACTATGGCTACACCTTC.

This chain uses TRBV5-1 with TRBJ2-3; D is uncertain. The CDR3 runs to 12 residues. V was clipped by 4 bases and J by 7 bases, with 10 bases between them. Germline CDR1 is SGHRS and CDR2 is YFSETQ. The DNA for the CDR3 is TGCGCCAGCAGCGGAACAGTTTATACGCAGTATTTT. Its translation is CASSGTVYTQYF.

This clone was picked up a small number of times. CDR3: CASRPFQGWDTEAFF. In DNA form, the CDR3 reads TGTGCCAGCAGACCGTTTCAGGGGTGGGACACTGAAGCTTTCTTT. V usage is TRBV27 and J usage is TRBJ1-1, with a possible D match to TRBD1 (6 bases). This CDR3 contains 15 residues. Deletions cut 6 bases from V and 3 bases from J, with 17 bases between. The V gene's germline CDR1 is MNHEY and CDR2 SMNVEV (reference sequence).

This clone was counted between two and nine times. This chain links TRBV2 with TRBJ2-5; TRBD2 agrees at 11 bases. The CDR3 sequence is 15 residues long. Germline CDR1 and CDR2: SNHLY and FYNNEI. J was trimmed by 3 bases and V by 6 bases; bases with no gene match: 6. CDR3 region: CASRRGTSGEETQYF. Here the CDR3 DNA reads TGTGCCAGCAGACGTGGGACTAGCGGCGAAGAGACCCAGTACTTC.

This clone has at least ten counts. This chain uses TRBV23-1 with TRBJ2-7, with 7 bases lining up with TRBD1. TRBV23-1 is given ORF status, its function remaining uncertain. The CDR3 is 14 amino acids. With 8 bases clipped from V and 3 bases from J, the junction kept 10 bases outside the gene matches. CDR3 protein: CASGPETGYYEQYF. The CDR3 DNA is TGCGCCAGCGGACCAGAGACAGGGTACTACGAGCAGTACTTC.

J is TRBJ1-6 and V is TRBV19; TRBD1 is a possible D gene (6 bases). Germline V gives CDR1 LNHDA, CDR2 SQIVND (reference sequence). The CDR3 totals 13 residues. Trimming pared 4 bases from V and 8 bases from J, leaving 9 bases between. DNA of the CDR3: TGTGCCAGTAGTACCCAGGGGCATTCACCCCTCCACTTT. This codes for CASSTQGHSPLHF.

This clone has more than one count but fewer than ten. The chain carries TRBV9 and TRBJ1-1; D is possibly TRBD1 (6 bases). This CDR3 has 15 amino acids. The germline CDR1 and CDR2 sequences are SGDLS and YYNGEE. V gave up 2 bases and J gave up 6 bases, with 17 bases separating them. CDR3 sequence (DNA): TGTGCCAGCAGCGTCTGGGGGCCGATGGACTCTGAAGCTTTCTTT. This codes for CASSVWGPMDSEAFF.

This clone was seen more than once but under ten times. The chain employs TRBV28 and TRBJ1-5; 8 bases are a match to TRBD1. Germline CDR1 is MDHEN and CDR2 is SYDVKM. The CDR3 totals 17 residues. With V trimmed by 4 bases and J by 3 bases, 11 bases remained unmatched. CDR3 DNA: TGTGCCAGCAGTTCTCCAGGGGGCTTGAGTAACAATCAGCCCCAGCATTTT. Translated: CASSSPGGLSNNQPQHF.

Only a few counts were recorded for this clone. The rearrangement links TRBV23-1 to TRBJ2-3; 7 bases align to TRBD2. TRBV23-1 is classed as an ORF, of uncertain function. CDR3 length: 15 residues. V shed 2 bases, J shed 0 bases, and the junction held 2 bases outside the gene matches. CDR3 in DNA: TGCGCCAGCAGTCAAGGGGGGGGGAGCACAGATACGCAGTATTTT. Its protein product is CASSQGGGSTDTQYF.

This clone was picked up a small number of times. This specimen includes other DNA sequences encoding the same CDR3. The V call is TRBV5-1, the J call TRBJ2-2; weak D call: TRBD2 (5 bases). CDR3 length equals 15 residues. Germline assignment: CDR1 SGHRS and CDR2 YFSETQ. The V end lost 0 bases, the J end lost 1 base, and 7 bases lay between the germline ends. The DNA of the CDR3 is TGCGCCAGCAGCTTGGGAGCGGTGAACACCGGGGAGCTGTTTTTT. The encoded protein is CASSLGAVNTGELFF.

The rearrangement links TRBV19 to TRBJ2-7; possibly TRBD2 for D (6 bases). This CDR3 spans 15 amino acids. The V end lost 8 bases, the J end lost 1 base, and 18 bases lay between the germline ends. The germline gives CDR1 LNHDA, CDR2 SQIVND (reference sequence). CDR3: CASSAGWQLSYEQYF. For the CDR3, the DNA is TGTGCCAGTTCAGCGGGTTGGCAGTTGTCCTACGAGCAGTACTTC.